Shown below are 28 T cell receptor beta chains from a single sample sequenced in a study of shared clonotypes between healthy human individuals. Profiling relied on immunoSEQ multiplex PCR, and the TCRdb table lists in-frame clones only, not all of them. The sample has around 2.1 million clones; 95% are singletons. The sample consisted of naive CD4+ T cells sorted from blood. The subset denotes: CD45RA+ positively selected. The receptors were gathered from a man younger than 35 in good health.

V and J are TRBV5-4 and TRBJ2-5; no reliable D call. Between the trimmed V and J ends, which lost 4 bases and 2 bases, there was a span of 9 bases. Looked up from germline, CDR1 is SGHNT and CDR2 is YYREEE (reference sequence). CDR3 length: 13 residues. The CDR3 loop is CASSENSQETQYF. In nucleotides, the CDR3 is TGTGCCAGCAGCGAGAATTCTCAAGAGACCCAGTACTTC.

The chain is built from TRBV28 and TRBJ2-5; a possible D gene is TRBD2 (6 bases). Trimming stripped 11 bases from V and 5 bases from J, with 27 bases between. The germline V gene has CDR1 MDHEN and CDR2 SYDVKM. The CDR3 has 16 amino acids. CDR3 nucleotide sequence: TGTGCCCCCGGGGGTAAAGGGTCCCTCCTTTGGGAGACCCAGTACTTC. It is translated as CAPGGKGSLLWETQYF.

The chain joins TRBV30 to TRBJ1-6; possibly TRBD1 for D (5 bases). V lost 0 bases and J lost 4, with 19 bases in between. The CDR3 contains 18 residues. Germline CDR1 GTSNPN, CDR2 SVGIG (reference sequence). The CDR3: CAWSVSLWDRNYNSPLHF. CDR3 nucleotide sequence: TGTGCCTGGAGTGTATCTTTATGGGACCGGAATTATAATTCACCCCTCCACTTT.

V usage is TRBV6-5 and J usage is TRBJ2-7, with D hard to call. The germline V gene encodes CDR1 MNHEY and CDR2 SVGAGI. Between the trimmed V and J ends, which lost 6 bases and 5 bases, there was a span of 11 bases. CDR3 length: 12 amino acids. The CDR3 nucleotides read TGTGCCAGCAGCAGAATCCCCCACGAGCAGTACTTC. Residues: CASSRIPHEQYF.

The rearrangement uses TRBV5-3 and TRBJ2-1, with TRBD2 as a possible D gene (6 bases). TRBV5-3 is flagged as an ORF with uncertain function. The CDR3 has 13 residues. V was shortened by 4 bases and J by 8 bases, with 13 bases between the two germline ends. The CDR3: CARSPRLDDEQFF. CDR3 DNA sequence: TGTGCCAGAAGCCCTCGACTAGACGATGAGCAGTTCTTC.

This chain connects TRBV5-1 to TRBJ2-7; D perhaps matches TRBD1 (6 bases). The CDR3 runs to 15 residues. CDR1 and CDR2 from the germline V gene are SGHRS and YFSETQ. The ends were cut back, 4 bases at V and 3 bases at J, with 17 bases in the middle. The CDR3 bases are TGCGCCAGCAGCGCGACCGCCTTGGGACACTACGAGCAGTACTTC. It specifies CASSATALGHYEQYF.

This clone has only one observation. The same CDR3 also results from other DNA sequences found in this sample. This rearrangement joins TRBV5-4 to TRBJ2-1, with 10 bases fitting TRBD1. The V segment lost 0 bases and the J segment 4 bases; nucleotides outside the gene matches: 1. CDR3 length: 15 amino acids. The germline V gene has CDR1 SGHNT and CDR2 YYREEE (reference sequence). The DNA of the CDR3 is TGTGCCAGCAGCTTGGGGACAGGGGGGTACAATGAGCAGTTCTTC. The encoded protein is CASSLGTGGYNEQFF.

As concerns this clone: The same CDR3 also results from other DNA sequences found in this sample. The rearrangement links TRBV10-3 to TRBJ1-1, with D perhaps TRBD1 (6 bases). The germline V and J ends were trimmed by 0 bases and 5 bases, with 10 bases remaining between them. Germline V CDR1 and CDR2: ENHRY, SYGVKD. There are 14 residues in the CDR3. As DNA, the CDR3 is TGTGCCATCAGTGAGTCGGGAGGGGGGACTGAAGCTTTCTTT. Amino acids: CAISESGGGTEAFF.

CDR3 nucleotide sequence: TGTGCCAGTCTAGGGGACAGGGTTTCATCTGGCTACACCTTC. It translates to CASLGDRVSSGYTF. The chain couples TRBV19 to TRBJ1-2, with 9 bases lining up with TRBD1. The ends lost 8 bases at V and 7 bases at J; junction bases unmatched: 11. This CDR3 contains 14 residues. Germline V lookup: CDR1 LNHDA, CDR2 SQIVND (reference sequence).

The J gene is TRBJ2-5, the V gene TRBV2; no clear D gene. The V gene's germline CDR1 is SNHLY and CDR2 FYNNEI. V was shortened by 1 base and J by 4 bases, with 4 bases between the two germline ends. There are 12 residues in the CDR3. CDR3 DNA: TGTGCCAGCAGTGAAGTGTCAGAGACCCAGTACTTC. This translates into CASSEVSETQYF.

The chain couples TRBV15 to TRBJ1-2, with TRBD1 matching 9 bases. The CDR3 has 15 amino acids. Germline-derived CDR1 and CDR2 are LNHNV and YYDKDF (reference sequence). The trim removed 3 bases at V and 8 bases at J, leaving 10 bases unmatched. The CDR3 spells CATSREFRDRDGYTF. The CDR3 DNA reads as TGTGCCACCAGCAGGGAGTTCCGGGACAGGGACGGCTACACCTTC.

CDR3 sequence reads: CASSAGTEYGYTF. Here the CDR3 DNA reads TGTGCCAGCTCGGCCGGGACGGAATATGGCTACACCTTC. This sequence joins TRBV18 and TRBJ1-2, with D perhaps matching TRBD1 (5 bases). V shed 6 bases and J shed 5 bases, with 13 bases lying between them. Germline CDR1 reads KGHSH; CDR2 reads LQKENI. The CDR3 consists of 13 residues.

This clone appeared once. The genes are TRBV5-1 and TRBJ2-7; possibly TRBD1 for D (5 bases). Germline CDR1 and CDR2: SGHRS and YFSETQ. V was cut by 3 bases and J by 0 bases, with 10 bases left in between. This CDR3 comprises 14 residues. The CDR3 nucleotides are TGCGCCAGCAGCTCAAGACAGCCCTCCTACGAGCAGTACTTC. Residues: CASSSRQPSYEQYF.

As to this clone: The sample carries other DNA sequences with the same CDR3. The rearrangement uses TRBV18 and TRBJ1-1, with D unresolved. CDR1 KGHSH and CDR2 LQKENI come from the germline V gene. The V and J ends lost 5 bases and 0 bases respectively, with 7 bases between them. The CDR3 runs 13 residues. In nucleotides, the CDR3 is TGTGCCAGCTCAGGGCAGATGAACACTGAAGCTTTCTTT. Translation: CASSGQMNTEAFF. Based on the CDR3 plus reference TRBV18 and TRBJ1-1, the full variable domain is NAGVMQNPRHLVRRRGQEARLRCSPMKGHSHVYWYRQLPEEGLKFMVYLQKENIIDESGMPKERFSAEFPKEGPSILRIQQVVRGDSAAYFCASSGQMNTEAFFGQGTRLTVV.

The chain uses TRBV6-1 and TRBJ2-5; 10 bases fit TRBD1. This CDR3 has 15 residues. Germline trimming cut 4 bases from V and 5 bases from J; bases unmatched to any gene: 7. The germline V gene has CDR1 MNHNS and CDR2 SASEGT. The CDR3 loop is CASSVWTGGLETQYF. In DNA, the CDR3 is TGTGCCAGCAGTGTATGGACAGGGGGGTTGGAGACCCAGTACTTC.

The chain uses TRBV7-6 and TRBJ2-5; 7 bases fit TRBD1. CDR3 size: 15 residues. Germline V lookup: CDR1 SGHVS, CDR2 FNYEAQ. With V trimmed by 4 bases and J by 1 base, 6 bases remained unmatched. CDR3 residues: CASSYYRGSQETQYF. The CDR3 DNA is TGTGCCAGCAGCTACTACAGGGGTAGCCAAGAGACCCAGTACTTC.

This clone has a single count. V is TRBV10-2 and J is TRBJ1-6; D not resolved. The CDR3 spans 12 residues. Trimming removed 10 bases from V and 8 bases from J, with 12 bases in between. The germline CDR1 and CDR2 sequences are WSHSY and SAAADI. Here the CDR3 DNA reads TGCGCCACTTCCCAGGTAGATTCACCCCTCCACTTT. Encoded protein: CATSQVDSPLHF.

This clone was counted a single time. The rearrangement uses TRBV19 and TRBJ1-6; D may be TRBD1 (6 bases). Germline lookup yields CDR1 LNHDA and CDR2 SQIVND (reference sequence). Trimming left V 6 bases short and J 7 bases short, with 7 bases between. CDR3 length: 12 amino acids. CDR3 sequence reads: CASSDRNSPLHF. The CDR3 DNA reads as TGTGCCAGTAGCGACAGGAATTCACCCCTCCACTTT.

V and J are TRBV7-8 and TRBJ2-1, with D maybe TRBD2 (5 bases). CDR1 SGHVS and CDR2 FQNEAQ come from the germline V gene. CDR3 length: 15 amino acids. V gave up 0 bases and J gave up 1 base, with 7 bases separating them. The CDR3 sequence: CASSLAVASYNEQFF. CDR3 coding DNA: TGTGCCAGCAGCTTAGCTGTAGCGTCCTACAATGAGCAGTTCTTC.

The chain employs TRBV19 and TRBJ1-5; 11 bases are shared with TRBD1. Losses at the gene ends were 5 bases for V and 0 bases for J; bases not matched to a gene: 15. The CDR3 is 20 residues long. The germline V gene has CDR1 LNHDA and CDR2 SQIVND (reference sequence). The CDR3 protein is CASSSPPGTGGSYSNQPQHF. The CDR3 nucleotides are TGTGCCAGTAGTTCCCCACCCGGGACAGGGGGATCTTATAGCAATCAGCCCCAGCATTTT.

The rearrangement links TRBV30 to TRBJ1-1; the D gene is possibly TRBD1 (6 bases). V shed 0 bases and J shed 7 bases, with 12 bases lying between them. The V gene's germline CDR1 is GTSNPN and CDR2 SVGIG (reference sequence). This CDR3 comprises 13 residues. CDR3 protein: CAWSVDRRDEAFF. The CDR3, as DNA: TGTGCCTGGAGTGTGGACAGAAGAGATGAAGCTTTCTTT.

This chain's CDR3 is CATSRDDRASNQPQHF. CDR3 sequence (DNA): TGTGCCACCAGCAGAGACGACAGGGCCAGCAATCAGCCCCAGCATTTT. The V gene is TRBV15, the J gene TRBJ1-5; 7 nucleotides agree with TRBD1. The CDR3 spans 16 residues. The germline CDR1 and CDR2 sequences are LNHNV and YYDKDF (reference sequence). The V gene end was trimmed by 0 bases and the J gene end by 1 base; junction bases not matched to a gene: 3.

The rearrangement joins TRBV10-3 to TRBJ1-2, with TRBD1 identical over 10 bases. Germline trimming cut 8 bases from V and 5 bases from J; bases unmatched to any gene: 5. Germline loops: CDR1 ENHRY, CDR2 SYGVKD. The CDR3 has 13 amino acids. CDR3 coding DNA: TGTGCCATCGGCGGGACAGGGGAGTATGGCTACACCTTC. It is translated as CAIGGTGEYGYTF.

The CDR3 nucleotides read TGTGCCAGTAGTCCGCGACAGGGGGGTAATAGCAATCAGCCCCAGCATTTT. As protein: CASSPRQGGNSNQPQHF. This chain links TRBV19 with TRBJ1-5; 9 nucleotides match TRBD1. Looked up from germline, CDR1 is LNHDA and CDR2 is SQIVND (reference sequence). Trimming took 5 bases from V and 0 from J; bases not matched to a gene: 8. CDR3 size: 17 residues.

This rearrangement joins TRBV6-6 to TRBJ2-7; TRBD2 is a possible D gene (5 bases). Trimming took 5 bases from V and 3 from J, leaving 11 bases between them. The CDR3 covers 13 residues. The germline gives CDR1 MNHNY, CDR2 SVGAGI (reference sequence). As DNA, the CDR3 is TGTGCCAGCAGTCTACCCGGGGTCTACGAGCAGTACTTC. It codes for CASSLPGVYEQYF.

The chain recombines TRBV30 with TRBJ2-7, with D unclear. The germline V and J ends were trimmed by 1 base and 6 bases, with 7 bases remaining between them. The germline V gene has CDR1 GTSNPN and CDR2 SVGIG (reference sequence). The CDR3 sequence is 11 residues long. CDR3 residues: CAWSDESEQYF. The CDR3 DNA sequence: TGTGCCTGGAGTGATGAGTCCGAGCAGTACTTC.

The chain recombines TRBV6-1 with TRBJ1-5; D unresolved. V lost 7 bases and J 11 bases, leaving 18 bases between the germline ends. Germline V gene data show CDR1 as MNHNS and CDR2 as SASEGT. CDR3 length: 13 amino acids. The CDR3 reads CASTSAGYQAQHF. Written as DNA, the CDR3 is TGTGCCAGCACCTCGGCGGGTTATCAAGCCCAGCATTTT.

The chain employs TRBV5-4 and TRBJ1-5; D remains ambiguous. This CDR3 is built from 14 residues. V was pared by 4 bases and J by 4 bases, with 12 bases between. Germline assignment: CDR1 SGHNT and CDR2 YYREEE (reference sequence). In DNA form, the CDR3 reads TGTGCCAGCAGCCCGGGAGAGGGAAATCAGCCCCAGCATTTT. This sequence encodes CASSPGEGNQPQHF. Full variable domain (missing parts from reference TRBV5-4 and TRBJ1-5): ETGVTQSPTHLIKTRGQQVTLRCSSQSGHNTVSWYQQALGQGPQFIFQYYREEENGRGNFPPRFSGLQFPNYSSELNVNALELDDSALYLCASSPGEGNQPQHFGDGTRLSIL.